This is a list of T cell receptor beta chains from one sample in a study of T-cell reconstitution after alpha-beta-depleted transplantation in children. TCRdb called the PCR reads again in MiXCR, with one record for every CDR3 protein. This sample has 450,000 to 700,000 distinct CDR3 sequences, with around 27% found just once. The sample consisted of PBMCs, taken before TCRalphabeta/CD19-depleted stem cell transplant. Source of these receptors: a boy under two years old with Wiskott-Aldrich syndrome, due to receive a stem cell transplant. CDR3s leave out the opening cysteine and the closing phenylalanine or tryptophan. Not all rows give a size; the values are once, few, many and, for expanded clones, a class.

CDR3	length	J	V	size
ASSFLGENYGYT	12	TRBJ1-2	TRBV5-1	NA
ASSLTLYYNEQF	12	TRBJ2-1	TRBV7-2	few
SASRAGAPSYEQY	13	TRBJ2-7	TRBV20-1	few
ASSLVDGRELF	11	TRBJ2-2	TRBV5-1	NA
SAYPGQWGNQPQH	13	TRBJ1-5	TRBV20-1	NA
AGSFGLAPTGELF	13	TRBJ2-2	TRBV5-1	NA
ASSLGIAKNIQY	12	TRBJ2-4	TRBV5-5	few
SALPLAKETQY	11	TRBJ2-5	TRBV20-1	NA
ASTGGSYEQY	10	TRBJ2-7	TRBV7-9	NA
ASSADRGATDTQY	13	TRBJ2-3	TRBV12-3/TRBV12-4	NA
ASISAGEGVNEQF	13	TRBJ2-1	TRBV28	NA
SASTGRRSGELF	12	TRBJ2-2	TRBV20-1	NA
ATSRGPNTEAF	11	TRBJ1-1	TRBV15	NA